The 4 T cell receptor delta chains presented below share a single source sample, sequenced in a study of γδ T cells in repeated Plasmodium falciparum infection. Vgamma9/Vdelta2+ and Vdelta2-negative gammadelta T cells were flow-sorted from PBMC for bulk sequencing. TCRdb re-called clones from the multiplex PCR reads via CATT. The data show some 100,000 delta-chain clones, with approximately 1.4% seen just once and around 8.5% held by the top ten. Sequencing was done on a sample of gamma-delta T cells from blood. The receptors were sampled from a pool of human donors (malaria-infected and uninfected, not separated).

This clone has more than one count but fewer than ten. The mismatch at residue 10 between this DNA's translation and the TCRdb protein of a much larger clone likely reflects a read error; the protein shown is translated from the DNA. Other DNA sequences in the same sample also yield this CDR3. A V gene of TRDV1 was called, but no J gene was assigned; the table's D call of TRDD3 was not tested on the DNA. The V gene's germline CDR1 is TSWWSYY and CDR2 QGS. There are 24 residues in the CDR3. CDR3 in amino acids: CALGERDSLKHLLGDTVNTDKLIF. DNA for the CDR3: TGTGCTCTTGGGGAACGGGACTCCCTAAAACATTTACTGGGGGATACGGTGAACACCGATAAACTTATCTTT.

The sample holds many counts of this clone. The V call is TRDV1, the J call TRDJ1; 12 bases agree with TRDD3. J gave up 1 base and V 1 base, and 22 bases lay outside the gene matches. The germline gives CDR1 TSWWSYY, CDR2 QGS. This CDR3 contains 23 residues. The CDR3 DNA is TGTGCTCTTGGGGAACCCCGAGAGTTCCTAGGACCCCTGGGGGATACGGGCACCGATAAACTCATCTTT. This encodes CALGEPREFLGPLGDTGTDKLIF.

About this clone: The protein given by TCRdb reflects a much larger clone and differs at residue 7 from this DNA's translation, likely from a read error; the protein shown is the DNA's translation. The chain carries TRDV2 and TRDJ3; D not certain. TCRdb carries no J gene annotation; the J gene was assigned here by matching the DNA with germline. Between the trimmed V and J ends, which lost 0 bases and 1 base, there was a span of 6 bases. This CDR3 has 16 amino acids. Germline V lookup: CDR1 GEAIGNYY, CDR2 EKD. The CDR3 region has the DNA TGTGCCTGTGACACCGTCGATTCCTGGGACACCCGACAGATGTTTTTC. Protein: CACDTVDSWDTRQMFF.

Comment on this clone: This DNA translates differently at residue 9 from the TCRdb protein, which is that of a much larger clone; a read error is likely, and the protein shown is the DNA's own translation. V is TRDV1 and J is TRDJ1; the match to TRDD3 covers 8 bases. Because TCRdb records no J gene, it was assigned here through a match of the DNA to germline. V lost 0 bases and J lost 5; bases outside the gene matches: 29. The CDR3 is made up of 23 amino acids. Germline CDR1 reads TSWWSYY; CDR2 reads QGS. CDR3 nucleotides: TGTGCTCTTGGGGAACTAAGCAGCCTCCTCCAATACTGGGGGTTTATGCCCCGGGATAAACTCATCTTT. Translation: CALGELSSLLQYWGFMPRDKLIF.